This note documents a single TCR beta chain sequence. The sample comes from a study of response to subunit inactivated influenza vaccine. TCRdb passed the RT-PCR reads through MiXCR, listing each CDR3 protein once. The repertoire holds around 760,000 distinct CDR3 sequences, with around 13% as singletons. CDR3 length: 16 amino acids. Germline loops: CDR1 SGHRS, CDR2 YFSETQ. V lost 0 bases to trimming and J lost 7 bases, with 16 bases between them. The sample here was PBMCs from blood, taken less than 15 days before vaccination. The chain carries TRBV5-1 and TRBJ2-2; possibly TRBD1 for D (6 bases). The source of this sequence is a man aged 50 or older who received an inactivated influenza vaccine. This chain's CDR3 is CASSLAISPGDGELFF. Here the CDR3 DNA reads TGCGCCAGCAGCTTGGCCATTTCACCAGGGGACGGGGAGCTGTTTTTT.